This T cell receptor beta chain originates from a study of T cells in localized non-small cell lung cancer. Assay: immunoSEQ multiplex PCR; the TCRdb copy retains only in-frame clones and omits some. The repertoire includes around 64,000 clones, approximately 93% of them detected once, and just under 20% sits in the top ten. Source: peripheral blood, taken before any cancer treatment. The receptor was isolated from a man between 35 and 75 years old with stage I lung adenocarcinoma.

CDR3 sequence reads: CASSLSSGANVLTF. In DNA form, the CDR3 reads TGTGCCAGCAGTTTAAGCTCTGGGGCCAACGTCCTGACTTTC. The chain employs TRBV27 and TRBJ2-6; D not certain. The CDR3 covers 14 residues. Per germline, CDR1 MNHEY and CDR2 SMNVEV (reference sequence). Trimming left V 2 bases short and J 0 bases short, with 2 bases between.